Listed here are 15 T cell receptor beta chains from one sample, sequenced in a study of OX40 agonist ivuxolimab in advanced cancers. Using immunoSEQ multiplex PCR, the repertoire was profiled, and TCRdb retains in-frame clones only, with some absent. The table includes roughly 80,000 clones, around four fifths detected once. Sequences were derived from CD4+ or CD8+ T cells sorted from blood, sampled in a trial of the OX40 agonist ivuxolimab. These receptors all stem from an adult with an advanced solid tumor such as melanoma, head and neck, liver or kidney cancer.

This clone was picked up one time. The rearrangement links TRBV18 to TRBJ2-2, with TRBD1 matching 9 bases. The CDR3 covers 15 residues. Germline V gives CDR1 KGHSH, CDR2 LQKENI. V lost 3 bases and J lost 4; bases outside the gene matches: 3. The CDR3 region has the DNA TGTGCCAGCTCACCCACAGGGGGCGTCACCGGGGAGCTGTTTTTT. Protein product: CASSPTGGVTGELFF.

Here the CDR3 DNA reads TGTGCCAGCAGCTTATCGGGCAATGAGCAGTTCTTC. Translating it yields CASSLSGNEQFF. The rearrangement joins TRBV7-9 to TRBJ2-1; D is uncertain. Germline V gene sequence: CDR1 SEHNR, CDR2 FQNEAQ (reference sequence). The CDR3 has 12 amino acids. Trimming cost V 2 bases and J 6 bases, with 5 bases left between them.

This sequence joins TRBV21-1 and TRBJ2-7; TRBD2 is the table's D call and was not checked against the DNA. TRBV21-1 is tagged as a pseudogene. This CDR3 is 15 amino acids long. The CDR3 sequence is CASRKTSGEKYEQYF. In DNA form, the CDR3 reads TGTGCCAGCAGAAAGACTTCCGGAGAAAAATACGAGCAGTACTTC.

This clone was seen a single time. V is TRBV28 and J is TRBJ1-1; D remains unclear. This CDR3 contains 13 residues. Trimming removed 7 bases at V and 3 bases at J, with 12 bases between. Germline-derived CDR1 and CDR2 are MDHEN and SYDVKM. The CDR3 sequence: CASIPAGYTEAFF. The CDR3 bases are TGTGCCAGCATCCCGGCGGGTTACACTGAAGCTTTCTTT.

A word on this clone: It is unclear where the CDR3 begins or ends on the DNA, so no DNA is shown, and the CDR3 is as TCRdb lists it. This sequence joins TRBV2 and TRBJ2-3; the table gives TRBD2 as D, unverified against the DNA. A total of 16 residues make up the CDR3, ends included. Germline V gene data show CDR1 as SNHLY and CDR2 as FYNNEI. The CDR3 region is CASSVPPPEVTDTQYF.

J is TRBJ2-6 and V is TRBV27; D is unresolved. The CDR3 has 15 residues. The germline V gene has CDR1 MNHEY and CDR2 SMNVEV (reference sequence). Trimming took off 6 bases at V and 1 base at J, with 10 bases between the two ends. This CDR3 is CASRGMGSGANVLTF. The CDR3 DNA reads TGTGCCAGCAGGGGAATGGGGTCTGGGGCCAACGTCCTGACTTTC.

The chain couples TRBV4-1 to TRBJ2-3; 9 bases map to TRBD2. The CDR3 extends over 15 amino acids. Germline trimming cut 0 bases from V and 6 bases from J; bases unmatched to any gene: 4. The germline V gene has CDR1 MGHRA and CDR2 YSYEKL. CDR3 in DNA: TGCGCCAGCAGCCAAGACGCTAGCGGGGTCGATACGCAGTATTTT. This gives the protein CASSQDASGVDTQYF.

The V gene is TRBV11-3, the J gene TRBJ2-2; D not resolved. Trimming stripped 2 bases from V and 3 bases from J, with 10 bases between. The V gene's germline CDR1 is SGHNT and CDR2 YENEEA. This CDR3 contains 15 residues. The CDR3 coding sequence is TGTGCCAGCAGCTTAACGGCACCCTACACCGGGGAGCTGTTTTTT. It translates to CASSLTAPYTGELFF.

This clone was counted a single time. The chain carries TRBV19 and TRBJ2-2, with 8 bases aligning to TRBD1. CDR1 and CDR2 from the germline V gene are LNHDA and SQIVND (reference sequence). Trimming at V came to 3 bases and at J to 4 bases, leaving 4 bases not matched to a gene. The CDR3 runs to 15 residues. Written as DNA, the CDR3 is TGTGCCAGTAGTATTTCAGGGGGCTTCACCGGGGAGCTGTTTTTT. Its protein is CASSISGGFTGELFF.

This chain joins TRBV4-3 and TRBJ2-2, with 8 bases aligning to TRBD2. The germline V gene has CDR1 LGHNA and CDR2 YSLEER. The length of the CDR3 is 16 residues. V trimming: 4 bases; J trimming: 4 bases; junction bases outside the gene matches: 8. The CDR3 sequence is CASSRMRGVPTGELFF. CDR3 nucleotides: TGCGCCAGCAGCCGAATGCGGGGGGTACCCACCGGGGAGCTGTTTTTT.

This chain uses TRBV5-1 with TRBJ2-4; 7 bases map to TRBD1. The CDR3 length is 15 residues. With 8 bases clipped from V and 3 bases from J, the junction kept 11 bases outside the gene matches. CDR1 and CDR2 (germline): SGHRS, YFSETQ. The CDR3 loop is CASQTRDSLKNIQYF. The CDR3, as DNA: TGCGCCAGTCAAACCCGGGACAGTCTCAAAAACATTCAGTACTTC.

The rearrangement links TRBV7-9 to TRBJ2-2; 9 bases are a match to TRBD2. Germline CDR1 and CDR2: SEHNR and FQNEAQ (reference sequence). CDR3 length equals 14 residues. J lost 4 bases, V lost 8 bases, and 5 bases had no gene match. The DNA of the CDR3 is TGTGCCAGCCAAGCGGGAGGATTCACCGGGGAGCTGTTTTTT. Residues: CASQAGGFTGELFF.

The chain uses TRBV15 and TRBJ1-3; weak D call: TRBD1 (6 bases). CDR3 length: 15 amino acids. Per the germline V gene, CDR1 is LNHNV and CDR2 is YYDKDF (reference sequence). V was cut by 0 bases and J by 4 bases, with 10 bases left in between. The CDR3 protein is CATSRETGWGNTIYF. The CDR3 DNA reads TGTGCCACCAGCAGAGAGACAGGCTGGGGAAACACCATATATTTT.

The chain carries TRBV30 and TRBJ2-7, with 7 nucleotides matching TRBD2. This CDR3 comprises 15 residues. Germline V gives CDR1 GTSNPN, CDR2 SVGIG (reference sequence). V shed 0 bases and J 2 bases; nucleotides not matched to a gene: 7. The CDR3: CAWSVLGGETYEQYF. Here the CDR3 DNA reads TGTGCCTGGAGTGTATTGGGGGGGGAGACCTACGAGCAGTACTTC. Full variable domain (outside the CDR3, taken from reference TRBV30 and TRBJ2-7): SQTIHQWPATLVQPVGSPLSLECTVEGTSNPNLYWYRQAAGRGLQLLFYSVGIGQISSEVPQNLSASRPQDRQFILSSKKLLLSDSGFYLCAWSVLGGETYEQYFGPGTRLTVT.

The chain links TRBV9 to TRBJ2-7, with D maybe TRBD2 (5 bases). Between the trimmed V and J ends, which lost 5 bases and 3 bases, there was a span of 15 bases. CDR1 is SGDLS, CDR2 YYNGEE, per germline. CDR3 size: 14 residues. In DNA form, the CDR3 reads TGTGCCAGCAGTGTTACGGGGTCAGGCTACGAGCAGTACTTC. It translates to CASSVTGSGYEQYF.